The rows below give T cell receptor beta chains drawn from one sample of a study of cytomegalovirus exposure and HLA in healthy donors. Sequenced by immunoSEQ multiplex PCR; TCRdb stores in-frame clones only, minus some. The sample consists of about 150,000 clones, roughly 73% of them appearing once. The sequencing sample was made of PBMCs. Every receptor here comes from a male donor in good health and CMV-seronegative. The CDR3 runs from the conserved cysteine through the conserved F or W. A D gene is named only where the DNA matches it firmly. Only part of the rows carry a size: once, few, many, or a class if the clone is expanded.

abundance	j_gene	d_gene	v_gene	CDR3aa	CDR3nt
NA	TRBJ1-1	NA	TRBV19	CASWDRGYMNTEAFF	TGTGCCAGTTGGGATCGGGGTTACATGAACACTGAAGCTTTCTTT
NA	TRBJ2-3	NA	TRBV29-1	CSVERGSGGATDTQYF	TGCAGCGTCGAAAGGGGTAGCGGAGGGGCCACAGATACGCAGTATTTT
NA	TRBJ1-2	TRBD1	TRBV2	CASLAGQIRYGYTF	TGTGCCAGTTTGGCGGGACAGATAAGATATGGCTACACCTTC
NA	TRBJ1-5	NA	TRBV7-6	CASSGRGGNQPQHF	TGTGCCAGCAGTGGACGGGGGGGCAATCAGCCCCAGCATTTT
NA	TRBJ1-1	NA	TRBV9	CASSPRPQGNTEAFF	TGTGCCAGCAGCCCTCGGCCGCAGGGGAACACTGAAGCTTTCTTT
NA	TRBJ2-1	NA	TRBV11-2	CASSWNAGPEQFF	TGTGCCAGCAGCTGGAATGCGGGGCCTGAGCAGTTCTTC
NA	TRBJ2-2	NA	TRBV7-2	CASSLVLGPGELFF	TGTGCCAGCAGCTTAGTACTAGGTCCCGGGGAGCTGTTTTTT
few	TRBJ1-2	NA	TRBV6-5	CASSPGTSGPYGYTF	TGTGCCAGCAGTCCCGGCACTTCGGGTCCCTATGGCTACACCTTC
NA	TRBJ2-7	NA	TRBV27	CASAPRTAYEQYF	TGTGCCAGCGCTCCTCGGACAGCCTACGAGCAGTACTTC
NA	TRBJ1-1	TRBD1	TRBV19	CATSGTGGAVNTEAFF	TGTGCCACTTCCGGGACAGGGGGCGCCGTGAACACTGAAGCTTTCTTT
NA	TRBJ2-1	TRBD2	TRBV11-1	CASSPRLAGDSRSYNEQFF	TGTGCCAGCAGCCCTAGACTAGCGGGGGATTCTCGCTCCTACAATGAGCAGTTCTTC
NA	TRBJ2-3	TRBD2	TRBV5-6	CASSSSGGLADTQYF	TGTGCCAGCAGCTCTAGCGGGGGGCTGGCAGATACGCAGTATTTT
few	TRBJ2-7	NA	TRBV6-5	CASSYRLGAPMGEQYF	TGTGCCAGCAGTTATAGGTTGGGAGCCCCTATGGGCGAGCAGTACTTC
NA	TRBJ2-1	NA	TRBV4-3	CASSQGSGNEQFF	TGCGCCAGCAGCCAAGGATCCGGTAATGAGCAGTTCTTC
NA	TRBJ2-3	TRBD1	TRBV7-3	CASSSGTGPLTDTQYF	TGTGCCAGCAGCTCGGGGACAGGGCCCCTGACAGATACGCAGTATTTT
NA	TRBJ2-1	TRBD2	TRBV7-2	CASSLPAGGYYNEQFF	TGTGCCAGCAGCCTCCCAGCGGGGGGGTACTACAATGAGCAGTTCTTC
NA	TRBJ1-1	NA	TRBV21-1	CASSLPQGLGGITEAFF	TGTGCCAGCAGCTTACCGCAGGGTTTGGGGGGAATCACTGAAGCTTTCTTT
NA	TRBJ2-3	NA	TRBV6-5	CASSYWRGRADTQYF	TGTGCCAGCAGTTACTGGCGGGGCCGCGCAGATACGCAGTATTTT
NA	TRBJ2-5	NA	TRBV18	CASSPVSRARETQYF	TGTGCCAGCTCACCTGTAAGCAGGGCCAGGGAGACCCAGTACTTC
NA	TRBJ1-2	TRBD1	TRBV28	CASSLPLGQGGGYTF	TGTGCCAGCAGTTTACCATTGGGGCAGGGGGGAGGCTACACCTTC
NA	TRBJ2-3	TRBD2	TRBV10-3	CAISEGTSGVKDTQYF	TGTGCCATCAGTGAAGGGACTAGCGGGGTGAAAGATACGCAGTATTTT
few	TRBJ1-5	NA	TRBV7-2	CASSFGVSNQPQHF	TGTGCCAGCAGCTTCGGGGTTAGCAATCAGCCCCAGCATTTT
NA	TRBJ1-5	TRBD1	TRBV29-1	CSAADRGQGQPQHF	TGCAGCGCCGCGGACAGAGGACAGGGTCAGCCCCAGCATTTT
NA	TRBJ1-4	NA	TRBV7-2	CASSIQAAAEKLFF	TGTGCCAGCAGTATACAGGCTGCGGCGGAAAAACTGTTTTTT
NA	TRBJ1-2	NA	TRBV7-2	CASSLDSSIDGYTF	TGTGCCAGCAGCTTAGACTCATCCATCGATGGCTACACCTTC